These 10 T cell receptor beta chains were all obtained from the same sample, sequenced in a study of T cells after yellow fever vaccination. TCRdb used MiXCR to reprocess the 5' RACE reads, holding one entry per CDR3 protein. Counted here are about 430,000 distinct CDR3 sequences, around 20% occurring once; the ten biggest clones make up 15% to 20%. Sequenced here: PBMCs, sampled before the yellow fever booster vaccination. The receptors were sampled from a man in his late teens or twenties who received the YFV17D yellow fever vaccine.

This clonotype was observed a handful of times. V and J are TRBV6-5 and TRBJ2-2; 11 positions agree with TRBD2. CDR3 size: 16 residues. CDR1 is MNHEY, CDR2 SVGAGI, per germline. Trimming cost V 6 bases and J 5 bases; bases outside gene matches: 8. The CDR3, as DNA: TGTGCCAGCAGGCATAGCGGGGGGGCCAGGACCGGGGAGCTGTTTTTT. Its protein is CASRHSGGARTGELFF.

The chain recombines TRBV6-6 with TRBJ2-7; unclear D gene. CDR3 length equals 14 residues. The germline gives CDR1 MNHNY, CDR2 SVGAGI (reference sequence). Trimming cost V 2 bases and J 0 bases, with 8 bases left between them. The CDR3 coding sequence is TGTGCCAGCAGTTACGATGGCAGCTCCTACGAGCAGTACTTC. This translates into CASSYDGSSYEQYF.

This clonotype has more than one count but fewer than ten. CDR3 coding DNA: TGTGCCAGCAGCGAGCAGGGGGCGATGAACACTGAAGCTTTCTTT. This gives the protein CASSEQGAMNTEAFF. The J gene is TRBJ1-1, the V gene TRBV3-1; TRBD1 matches 8 bases. V was pared by 5 bases and J by 0 bases, with 5 bases of the junction left unmatched. Per germline, CDR1 LGHDT and CDR2 YNNKEL (reference sequence). This CDR3 is built from 15 residues.

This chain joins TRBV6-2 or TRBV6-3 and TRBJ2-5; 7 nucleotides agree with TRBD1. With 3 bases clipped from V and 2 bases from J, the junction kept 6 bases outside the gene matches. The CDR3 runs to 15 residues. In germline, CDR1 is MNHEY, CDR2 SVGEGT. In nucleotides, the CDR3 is TGTGCCAGCAGTTATCCCTCGGGACAGCAAGAGACCCAGTACTTC. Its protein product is CASSYPSGQQETQYF.

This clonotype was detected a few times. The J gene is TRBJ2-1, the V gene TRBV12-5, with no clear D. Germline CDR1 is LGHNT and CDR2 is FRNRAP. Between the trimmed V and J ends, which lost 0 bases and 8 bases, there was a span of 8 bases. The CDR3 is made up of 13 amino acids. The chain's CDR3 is CASGLVHGDEQFF. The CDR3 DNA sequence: TGTGCTAGTGGTTTGGTACATGGGGATGAGCAGTTCTTC.

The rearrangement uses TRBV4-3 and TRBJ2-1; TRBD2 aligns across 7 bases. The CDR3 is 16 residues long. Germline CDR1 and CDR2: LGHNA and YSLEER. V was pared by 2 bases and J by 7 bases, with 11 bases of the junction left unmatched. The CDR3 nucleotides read TGCGCCAGCAGCCAAAGGAATGGGGCGGGGGTGAATGAGCAGTTCTTC. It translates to CASSQRNGAGVNEQFF.

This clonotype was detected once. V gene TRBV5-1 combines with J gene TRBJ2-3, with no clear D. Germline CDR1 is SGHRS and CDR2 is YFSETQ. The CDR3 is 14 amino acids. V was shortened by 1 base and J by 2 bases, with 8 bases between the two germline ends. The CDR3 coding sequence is TGCGCCAGCAGCTTGAACTTATACACAGATACGCAGTATTTT. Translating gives CASSLNLYTDTQYF. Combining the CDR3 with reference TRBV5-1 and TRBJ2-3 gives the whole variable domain KAGVTQTPRYLIKTRGQQVTLSCSPISGHRSVSWYQQTPGQGLQFLFEYFSETQRNKGNFPGRFSGRQFSNSRSEMNVSTLELGDSALYLCASSLNLYTDTQYFGPGTRLTVL.

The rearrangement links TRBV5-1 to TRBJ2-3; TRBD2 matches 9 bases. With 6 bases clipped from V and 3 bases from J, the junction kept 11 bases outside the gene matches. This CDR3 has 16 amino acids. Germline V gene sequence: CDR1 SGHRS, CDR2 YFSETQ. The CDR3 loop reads CASTTRGGEGTDTQYF. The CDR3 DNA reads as TGCGCCAGCACCACCCGCGGGGGGGAGGGAACAGATACGCAGTATTTT.

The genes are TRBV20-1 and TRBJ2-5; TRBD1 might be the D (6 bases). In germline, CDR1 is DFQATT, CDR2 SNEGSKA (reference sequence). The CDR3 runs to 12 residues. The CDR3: CSTGWSEETQYF. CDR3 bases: TGCAGCACAGGGTGGTCGGAAGAGACCCAGTACTTC.

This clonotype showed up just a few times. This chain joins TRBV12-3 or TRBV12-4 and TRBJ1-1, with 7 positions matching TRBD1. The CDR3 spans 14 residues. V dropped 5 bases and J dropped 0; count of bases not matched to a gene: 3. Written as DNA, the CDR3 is TGTGCCAGCAGTGCACAGGGGATGAACACTGAAGCTTTCTTT. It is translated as CASSAQGMNTEAFF.